This T cell receptor (beta chain) stems from a study of CD8 T cells in ankylosing spondylitis. Study-level findings and limits: Under 10 highly homologous variants formed a TCR beta motif that appeared characteristic of ankylosing spondylitis blood. Relatively rare in peripheral blood, disease-linked clones were also CD8+. Reports say disease-linked clones showed up significantly more in matched ankylosing spondylitis synovial fluid.

There are many counts of this clonotype. Its antigen is as yet unknown. TCRdb processed the 5' RACE reads anew with MiXCR; each CDR3 protein has one entry. Here the sample spans under 250,000 distinct CDR3 sequences, around 7.9% being singletons. The length of the CDR3 is 15 residues. V dropped 7 bases and J dropped 1; count of bases not matched to a gene: 8. Material for sequencing was blood, either unsorted or a sorted T cell fraction (not recorded which). This receptor was identified in a male donor with ankylosing spondylitis. J is TRBJ2-3 and V is TRBV12-3 or TRBV12-4; 7 nucleotides match TRBD1. CDR3 in DNA: TGTGCCAGCACCCAACAGGGGCTCGGCACAGATACGCAGTATTTT. Translated, it gives CASTQQGLGTDTQYF.